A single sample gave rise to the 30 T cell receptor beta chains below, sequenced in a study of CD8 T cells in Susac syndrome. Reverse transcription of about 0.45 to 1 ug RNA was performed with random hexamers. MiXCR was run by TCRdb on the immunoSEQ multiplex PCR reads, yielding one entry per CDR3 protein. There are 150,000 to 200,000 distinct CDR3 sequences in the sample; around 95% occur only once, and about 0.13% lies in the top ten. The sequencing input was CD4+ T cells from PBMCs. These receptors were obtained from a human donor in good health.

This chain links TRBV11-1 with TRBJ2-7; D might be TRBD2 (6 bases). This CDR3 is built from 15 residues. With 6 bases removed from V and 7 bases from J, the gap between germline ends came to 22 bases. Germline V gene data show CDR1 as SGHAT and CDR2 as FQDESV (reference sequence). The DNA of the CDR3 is TGTGCCAGCAGTCTGGAGGGTATTCGTGGGATTGAGCAGTACTTC. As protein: CASSLEGIRGIEQYF.

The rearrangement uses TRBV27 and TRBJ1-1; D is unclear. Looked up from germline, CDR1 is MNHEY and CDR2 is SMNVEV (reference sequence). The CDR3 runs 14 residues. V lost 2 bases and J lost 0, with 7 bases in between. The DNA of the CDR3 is TGTGCCAGCAGTTTAGGTCAGGTGAACACTGAAGCTTTCTTT. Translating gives CASSLGQVNTEAFF.

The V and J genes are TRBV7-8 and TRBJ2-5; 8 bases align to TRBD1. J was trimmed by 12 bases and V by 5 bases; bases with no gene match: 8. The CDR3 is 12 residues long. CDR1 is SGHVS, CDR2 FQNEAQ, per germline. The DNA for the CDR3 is TGTGCCAGCAGCCATGGACAGGGAGGAAAGTACTTC. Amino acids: CASSHGQGGKYF.

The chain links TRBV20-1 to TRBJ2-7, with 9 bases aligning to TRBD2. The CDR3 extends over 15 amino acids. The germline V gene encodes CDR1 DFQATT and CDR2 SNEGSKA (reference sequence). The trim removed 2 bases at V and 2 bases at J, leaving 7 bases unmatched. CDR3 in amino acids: CSARTSSGDPYEQYF. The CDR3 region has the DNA TGCAGTGCTAGAACCTCTAGCGGGGACCCCTACGAGCAGTACTTC.

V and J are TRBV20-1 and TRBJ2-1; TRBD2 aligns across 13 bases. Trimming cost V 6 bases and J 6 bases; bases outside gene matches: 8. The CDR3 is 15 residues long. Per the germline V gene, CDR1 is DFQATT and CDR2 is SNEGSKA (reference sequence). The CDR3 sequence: CSASRLAGGTNEQFF. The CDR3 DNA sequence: TGCAGTGCATCCCGACTAGCGGGGGGAACCAATGAGCAGTTCTTC.

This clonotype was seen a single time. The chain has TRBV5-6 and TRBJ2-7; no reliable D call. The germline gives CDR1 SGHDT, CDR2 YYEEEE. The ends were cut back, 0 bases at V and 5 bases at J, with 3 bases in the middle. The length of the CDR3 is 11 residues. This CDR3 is CASSLVDEQYF. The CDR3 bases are TGTGCCAGCAGCTTGGTGGACGAGCAGTACTTC.

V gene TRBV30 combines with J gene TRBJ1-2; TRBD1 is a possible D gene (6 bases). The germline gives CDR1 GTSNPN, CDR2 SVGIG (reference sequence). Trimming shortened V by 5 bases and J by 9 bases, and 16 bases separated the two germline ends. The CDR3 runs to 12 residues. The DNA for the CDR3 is TGTGCCTGGGCTAGACAGGCTTGGAGCTACACCTTC. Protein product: CAWARQAWSYTF.

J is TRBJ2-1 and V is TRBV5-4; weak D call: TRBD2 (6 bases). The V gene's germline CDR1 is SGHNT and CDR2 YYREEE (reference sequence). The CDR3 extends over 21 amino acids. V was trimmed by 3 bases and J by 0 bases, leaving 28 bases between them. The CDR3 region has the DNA TGTGCCAGCAGCTCCATCTTTGGTGCGGGGTGGCTCGAAGGCTCCTACAATGAGCAGTTCTTC. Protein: CASSSIFGAGWLEGSYNEQFF.

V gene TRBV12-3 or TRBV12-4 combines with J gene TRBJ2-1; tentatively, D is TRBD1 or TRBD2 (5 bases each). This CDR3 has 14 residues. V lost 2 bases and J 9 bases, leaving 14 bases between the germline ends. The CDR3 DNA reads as TGTGCCAGCAGTTTACTTCCCCGGGGCAGTGAGCAGTTCTTC. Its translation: CASSLLPRGSEQFF.

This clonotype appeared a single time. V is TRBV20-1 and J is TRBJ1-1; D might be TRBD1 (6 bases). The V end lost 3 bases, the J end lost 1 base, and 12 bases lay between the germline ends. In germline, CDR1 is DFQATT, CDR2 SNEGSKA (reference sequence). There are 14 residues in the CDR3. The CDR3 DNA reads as TGCAGTGCTAGGGAAGGGGGACCGAACACTGAAGCTTTCTTT. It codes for CSAREGGPNTEAFF.

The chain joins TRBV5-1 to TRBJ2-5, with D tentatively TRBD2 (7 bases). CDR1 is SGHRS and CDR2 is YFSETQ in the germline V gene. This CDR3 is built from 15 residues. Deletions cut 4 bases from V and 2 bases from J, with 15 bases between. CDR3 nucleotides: TGCGCCAGCAGCCCAGGGGACTACCCACAAGAGACCCAGTACTTC. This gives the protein CASSPGDYPQETQYF.

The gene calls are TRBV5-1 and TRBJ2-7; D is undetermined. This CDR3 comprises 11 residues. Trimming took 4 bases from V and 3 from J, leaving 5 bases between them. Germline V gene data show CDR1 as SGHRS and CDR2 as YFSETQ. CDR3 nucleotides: TGCGCCAGCAGCGCGGACTACGAGCAGTACTTC. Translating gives CASSADYEQYF. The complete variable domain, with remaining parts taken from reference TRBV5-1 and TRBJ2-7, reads KAGVTQTPRYLIKTRGQQVTLSCSPISGHRSVSWYQQTPGQGLQFLFEYFSETQRNKGNFPGRFSGRQFSNSRSEMNVSTLELGDSALYLCASSADYEQYFGPGTRLTVT.

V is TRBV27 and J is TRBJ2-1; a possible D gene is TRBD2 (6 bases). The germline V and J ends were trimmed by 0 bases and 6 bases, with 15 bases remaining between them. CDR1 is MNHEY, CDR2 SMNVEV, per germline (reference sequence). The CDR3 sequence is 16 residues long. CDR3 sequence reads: CASSLSGRGWANEQFF. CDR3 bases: TGTGCCAGCAGTTTATCGGGGCGGGGATGGGCCAATGAGCAGTTCTTC.

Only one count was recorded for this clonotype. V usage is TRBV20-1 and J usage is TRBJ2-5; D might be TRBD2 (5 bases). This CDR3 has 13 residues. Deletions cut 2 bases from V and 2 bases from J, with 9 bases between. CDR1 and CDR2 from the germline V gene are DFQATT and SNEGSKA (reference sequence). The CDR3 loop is CSARLPGQETQYF. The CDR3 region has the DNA TGCAGTGCTAGATTGCCGGGACAAGAGACCCAGTACTTC.

In DNA form, the CDR3 reads TGTGCCAGCAGCTTAGACGGGGACACTGAAGCTTTCTTT. Translation: CASSLDGDTEAFF. V is TRBV7-3 and J is TRBJ1-1; D gene unclear. Germline V CDR1 and CDR2: SGHTA, FQGTGA. The CDR3 consists of 13 residues. Trimming stripped 2 bases from V and 3 bases from J, with 7 bases between.

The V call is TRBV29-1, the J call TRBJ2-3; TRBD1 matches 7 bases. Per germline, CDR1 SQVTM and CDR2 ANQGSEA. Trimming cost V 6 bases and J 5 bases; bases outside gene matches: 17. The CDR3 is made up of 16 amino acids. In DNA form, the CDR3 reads TGCAGCGTAGCTCATCTTGACAGGGACCTTTTAGATACGCAGTATTTT. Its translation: CSVAHLDRDLLDTQYF.

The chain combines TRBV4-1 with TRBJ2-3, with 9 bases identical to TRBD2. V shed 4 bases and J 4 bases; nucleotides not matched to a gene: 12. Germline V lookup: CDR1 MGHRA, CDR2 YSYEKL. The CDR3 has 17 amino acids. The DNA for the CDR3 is TGCGCCAGCAGCCCCCAAACAGCGGGGGGCGGCGCAGATACGCAGTATTTT. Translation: CASSPQTAGGGADTQYF.

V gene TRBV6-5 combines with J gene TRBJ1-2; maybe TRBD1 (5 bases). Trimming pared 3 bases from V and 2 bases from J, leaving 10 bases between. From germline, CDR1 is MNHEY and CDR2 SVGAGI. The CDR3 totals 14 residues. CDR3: CASSYEEGNYGYTF. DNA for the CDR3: TGTGCCAGCAGTTATGAGGAGGGGAACTATGGCTACACCTTC.

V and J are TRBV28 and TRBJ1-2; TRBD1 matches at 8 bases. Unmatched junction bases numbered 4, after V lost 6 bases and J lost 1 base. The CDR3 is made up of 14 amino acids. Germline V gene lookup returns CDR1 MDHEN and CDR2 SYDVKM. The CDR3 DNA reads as TGTGCCAGCAGGGGACAGGCAAATAACTATGGCTACACCTTC. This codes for CASRGQANNYGYTF.

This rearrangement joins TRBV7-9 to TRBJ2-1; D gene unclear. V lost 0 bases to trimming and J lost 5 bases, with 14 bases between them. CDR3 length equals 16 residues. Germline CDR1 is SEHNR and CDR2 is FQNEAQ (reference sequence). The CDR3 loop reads CASSLAWSTLNNEQFF. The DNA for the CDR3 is TGTGCCAGCAGCTTAGCGTGGTCAACTCTTAACAATGAGCAGTTCTTC. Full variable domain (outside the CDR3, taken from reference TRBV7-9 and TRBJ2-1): DTGVSQNPRHKITKRGQNVTFRCDPISEHNRLYWYRQTLGQGPEFLTYFQNEAQLEKSRLLSDRFSAERPKGSFSTLEIQRTEQGDSAMYLCASSLAWSTLNNEQFFGPGTRLTVL.

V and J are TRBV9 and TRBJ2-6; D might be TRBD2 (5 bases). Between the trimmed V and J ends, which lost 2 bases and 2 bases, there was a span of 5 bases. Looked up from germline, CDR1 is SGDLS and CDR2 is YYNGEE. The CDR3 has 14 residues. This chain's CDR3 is CASSVSAGANVLTF. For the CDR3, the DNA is TGTGCCAGCAGCGTTAGCGCTGGGGCCAACGTCCTGACTTTC.

CDR3 coding DNA: TGTGCCAGCAGCGTAGCAGCGGGGGGGCTGACAGATACGCAGTATTTT. This codes for CASSVAAGGLTDTQYF. The rearrangement links TRBV9 to TRBJ2-3; 10 nucleotides match TRBD2. The germline CDR1 and CDR2 sequences are SGDLS and YYNGEE. V shed 0 bases and J 3 bases; nucleotides not matched to a gene: 4. This CDR3 comprises 16 residues.

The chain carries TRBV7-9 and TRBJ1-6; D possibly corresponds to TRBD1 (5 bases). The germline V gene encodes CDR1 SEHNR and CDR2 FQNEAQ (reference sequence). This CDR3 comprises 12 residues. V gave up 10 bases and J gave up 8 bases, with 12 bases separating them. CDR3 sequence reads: CATSGADSPLHF. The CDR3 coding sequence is TGTGCCACTTCCGGGGCCGATTCACCCCTCCACTTT.

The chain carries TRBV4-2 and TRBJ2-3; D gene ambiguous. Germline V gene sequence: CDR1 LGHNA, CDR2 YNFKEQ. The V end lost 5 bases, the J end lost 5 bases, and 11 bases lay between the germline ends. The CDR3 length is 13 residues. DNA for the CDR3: TGTGCCAGCAGCGATCCTAAAGAAGATACGCAGTATTTT. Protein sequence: CASSDPKEDTQYF.

CDR3 region: CASSLTTGGNTEAFF. CDR3 nucleotide sequence: TGTGCCAGCAGCTTGACGACAGGGGGGAACACTGAAGCTTTCTTT. This chain connects TRBV5-4 to TRBJ1-1; 9 bases align to TRBD1. The CDR3 covers 15 residues. J lost 1 base, V lost 1 base, and 2 bases had no gene match. Germline assignment: CDR1 SGHNT and CDR2 YYREEE (reference sequence).

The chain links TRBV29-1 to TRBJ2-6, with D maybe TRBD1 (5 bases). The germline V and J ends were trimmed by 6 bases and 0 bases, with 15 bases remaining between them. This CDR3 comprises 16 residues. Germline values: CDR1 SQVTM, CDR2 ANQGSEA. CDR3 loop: CSVLFLQGSGANVLTF. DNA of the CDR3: TGCAGCGTCCTTTTTTTGCAGGGCTCTGGGGCCAACGTCCTGACTTTC.

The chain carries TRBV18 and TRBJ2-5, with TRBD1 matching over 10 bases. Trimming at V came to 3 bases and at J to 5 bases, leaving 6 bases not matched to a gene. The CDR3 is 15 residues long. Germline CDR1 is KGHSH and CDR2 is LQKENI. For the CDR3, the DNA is TGTGCCAGCTCACCGACAGGGGGCGCCGGGGAGACCCAGTACTTC. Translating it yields CASSPTGGAGETQYF.

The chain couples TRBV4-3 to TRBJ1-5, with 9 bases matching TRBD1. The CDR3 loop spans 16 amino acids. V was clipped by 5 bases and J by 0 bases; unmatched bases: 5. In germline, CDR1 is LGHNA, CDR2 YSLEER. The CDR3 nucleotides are TGCGCCAGCAGCGCGGACAGGGGTAATAGCAATCAGCCCCAGCATTTT. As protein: CASSADRGNSNQPQHF.

The CDR3 nucleotides are TGTGCCGGGGGAAGGACTAGTAGCACAGATACGCAGTATTTT. This codes for CAGGRTSSTDTQYF. The rearrangement links TRBV2 to TRBJ2-3; TRBD2 matches at 7 bases. Germline V gives CDR1 SNHLY, CDR2 FYNNEI. This CDR3 contains 14 residues. The V gene end was trimmed by 11 bases and the J gene end by 0 bases; junction bases not matched to a gene: 8.

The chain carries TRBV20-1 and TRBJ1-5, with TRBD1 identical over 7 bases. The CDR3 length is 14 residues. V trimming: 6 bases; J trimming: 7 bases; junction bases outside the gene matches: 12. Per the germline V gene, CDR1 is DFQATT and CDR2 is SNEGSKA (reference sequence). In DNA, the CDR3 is TGCAGTGCCCCAACACCAGGGGGAAGGCAGCCCCAGCATTTT. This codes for CSAPTPGGRQPQHF.